These 4 T cell receptor beta chains originate from one sample sequenced in a study of blood T cell repertoires in COVID-19. The protocol was immunoSEQ multiplex PCR, while the TCRdb copy is restricted to in-frame clones and leaves out a portion. In the table there are around 140,000 clones, more than 75% of which are singletons. Sample: peripheral blood. Receptors were obtained from a man aged 45-60 years with active COVID-19.

Details on this clone: Compared with germline, one end of the junction differs, possibly owing to a read error. The rearrangement joins TRBV12-3 or TRBV12-4 to TRBJ2-7, with D possibly matching TRBD1 (5 bases). The CDR3 extends over 11 amino acids. Written as DNA, the CDR3 is TGTGCCAGCAGTTTAGGTGGGGCCTCGGTATTC. Translation gives CASSLGGASVF.

This sequence joins TRBV11-3 and TRBJ2-7; the D is unclear. This CDR3 contains 13 residues. CDR1 and CDR2 from the germline V gene are SGHNT and YENEEA. Trimming removed 0 bases at V and 6 bases at J, with 9 bases between. CDR3 sequence reads: CASSLDRASEQYF. The CDR3 DNA reads TGTGCCAGCAGCTTAGATCGCGCTAGCGAGCAGTACTTC.

The J gene is TRBJ1-1, the V gene TRBV5-1, with unresolved D. The CDR3 consists of 14 residues. In germline, CDR1 is SGHRS, CDR2 YFSETQ. V was pared by 5 bases and J by 1 base, with 12 bases between. DNA of the CDR3: TGCGCCAGCAGAGGAGGCCGGCAGAACACTGAAGCTTTCTTT. It yields the protein CASRGGRQNTEAFF.

CDR3 DNA sequence: TGTGCCAGCTCACCACCGTGGGCTACGAACACTGAAGCTTTCTTT. Its translation: CASSPPWATNTEAFF. V usage is TRBV18 and J usage is TRBJ1-1; D is unclear. With 0 bases removed from V and 1 base from J, the gap between germline ends came to 9 bases. This CDR3 region has 15 residues. Germline-derived CDR1 and CDR2 are KGHSH and LQKENI.